Below are 6 T cell receptor beta chains sequenced from a single sample in a study of shared T cell receptors in the human thymus. Only in-frame clones appear in the TCRdb table, and some are missing; sequencing was by immunoSEQ multiplex PCR. The repertoire includes about 380,000 clones, just under 95% of them detected once, and 0.015% to 0.02% sits in the top ten. The specimen was thymocytes. These receptors were taken from a human donor.

V and J are TRBV14 and TRBJ2-1; D is uncertain. The CDR3 consists of 14 residues. The germline V gene encodes CDR1 SGHDN and CDR2 FVKESK. V lost 1 base, J lost 7 bases, and 11 bases lay in between. DNA for the CDR3: TGTGCCAGCAGCCAAGCAGAGTCGAGGAATGAGCAGTTCTTC. It is translated as CASSQAESRNEQFF.

This clone was seen once. V and J are TRBV4-2 and TRBJ2-1, with 9 bases matching TRBD2. Germline V gene sequence: CDR1 LGHNA, CDR2 YNFKEQ. The CDR3 consists of 18 residues. The trim removed 1 base at V and 8 bases at J, leaving 15 bases unmatched. The CDR3 DNA sequence: TGTGCCAGCAGCCAAGGACCGACTAGCGGAGAACTCTGTGATGAGCAGTTCTTC. This sequence encodes CASSQGPTSGELCDEQFF.

The V and J genes are TRBV30 and TRBJ2-2; 7 bases agree with TRBD1. Per the germline V gene, CDR1 is GTSNPN and CDR2 is SVGIG (reference sequence). There are 14 residues in the CDR3. The junction had 7 bases not matched to a gene; V was cut back by 6 bases and J by 3 bases. CDR3 amino acids: CACSTGLDTGELFF. CDR3 sequence (DNA): TGTGCCTGCTCGACAGGGCTTGACACCGGGGAGCTGTTTTTT. The full variable domain, with the rest looked up from reference TRBV30 and TRBJ2-2, is SQTIHQWPATLVQPVGSPLSLECTVEGTSNPNLYWYRQAAGRGLQLLFYSVGIGQISSEVPQNLSASRPQDRQFILSSKKLLLSDSGFYLCACSTGLDTGELFFGEGSRLTVL.

The rearrangement joins TRBV12-5 to TRBJ2-1; D unresolved. V was cut by 4 bases and J by 7 bases, with 14 bases left in between. The CDR3 is 14 amino acids. Germline lookup yields CDR1 LGHNT and CDR2 FRNRAP. DNA for the CDR3: TGTGCTAGTGGTTCGCCCCCCTCGGTGAATGAGCAGTTCTTC. It encodes CASGSPPSVNEQFF.

The rearrangement links TRBV5-1 to TRBJ1-1; TRBD1 matches at 7 bases. CDR1 SGHRS and CDR2 YFSETQ come from the germline V gene. The CDR3 loop spans 18 amino acids. The V and J ends lost 0 bases and 0 bases, in that order; junction bases with no gene match: 11. The CDR3 loop is CASSLGASGQSMNTEAFF. Here the CDR3 DNA reads TGCGCCAGCAGCTTGGGGGCCTCGGGACAGAGTATGAACACTGAAGCTTTCTTT. Full variable domain (missing parts from reference TRBV5-1 and TRBJ1-1): KAGVTQTPRYLIKTRGQQVTLSCSPISGHRSVSWYQQTPGQGLQFLFEYFSETQRNKGNFPGRFSGRQFSNSRSEMNVSTLELGDSALYLCASSLGASGQSMNTEAFFGQGTRLTVV.

The V call is TRBV4-1, the J call TRBJ2-3, with a tentative D call TRBD2 (5 bases). The germline gives CDR1 MGHRA, CDR2 YSYEKL. The CDR3 loop spans 15 amino acids. The germline V and J ends were trimmed by 0 bases and 4 bases, with 11 bases remaining between them. The CDR3 is CASSQDVASSDTQYF. CDR3 nucleotide sequence: TGCGCCAGCAGCCAAGATGTGGCTAGCTCAGATACGCAGTATTTT.